This T cell receptor beta chain was captured in a study of T cells in Graves' hyperthyroidism and ophthalmopathy. It was RNA transcripts that yielded the amplified TCR beta CDR3 regions. Primed by the HTBI set, a first-round RT-PCR was run on the TCR CDR3. Each CDR3 protein is one row after TCRdb ran MiXCR on the multiplex PCR reads. The data show 800,000 or so distinct CDR3 sequences, roughly 37% seen once. V lost 1 base and J 5 bases, leaving 11 bases between the germline ends. CDR1 is MGHDK, CDR2 SYGVNS, per germline. CDR3 length: 14 residues. The study defined stable Graves' hyperthyroidism as no ophthalmopathy progression within 18 months. This clonotype was found many times.

The sequence came from a man between 18 and 29 years old with Graves' hyperthyroidism. Sequenced sample: blood. V usage is TRBV25-1 and J usage is TRBJ1-2; D is unresolved. The CDR3 region is CASSELGPDYGYTF. The CDR3 DNA sequence: TGTGCCAGCAGTGAATTAGGGCCGGATTATGGCTACACCTTC.